These 30 T cell receptor beta chains originate from one sample sequenced in a study of cytomegalovirus exposure and HLA in healthy donors. Primers: 60 Vbeta forward and 13 Jbeta reverse. The protocol was immunoSEQ multiplex PCR, while the TCRdb copy is restricted to in-frame clones and leaves out a portion. The sample has approximately 110,000 clones, about 81% seen once. Sequencing was carried out using PBMCs. These receptors were collected from a man aged 30 to 45 in good health and CMV-seronegative.

This chain joins TRBV5-4 and TRBJ1-6; 7 bases are shared with TRBD1. Trimming took 3 bases from V and 7 from J; bases not matched to a gene: 7. Germline CDR1 and CDR2: SGHNT and YYREEE (reference sequence). The CDR3 totals 15 residues. The DNA for the CDR3 is TGTGCCAGCAGCTCTCACAGGGGCGGGAATTCACCCCTCCACTTT. It translates to CASSSHRGGNSPLHF.

The chain uses TRBV7-9 and TRBJ2-3, with TRBD2 as a possible D gene (6 bases). Trimming stripped 2 bases from V and 4 bases from J, with 13 bases between. Germline lookup yields CDR1 SEHNR and CDR2 FQNEAQ (reference sequence). The CDR3 spans 15 residues. The CDR3: CASSLQGGVADTQYF. CDR3 nucleotide sequence: TGTGCCAGCAGCTTACAGGGAGGTGTGGCAGATACGCAGTATTTT.

This chain connects TRBV2 to TRBJ1-2; 7 bases agree with TRBD1. CDR1 is SNHLY and CDR2 is FYNNEI in the germline V gene. With V trimmed by 6 bases and J by 6 bases, 4 bases remained unmatched. CDR3 length: 12 residues. In DNA, the CDR3 is TGTGCCAGCAGACGAGGGACAGATGGCTACACCTTC. Encoded protein: CASRRGTDGYTF. Using reference TRBV2 and TRBJ1-2 for the parts outside the CDR3, the full variable domain is EPEVTQTPSHQVTQMGQEVILRCVPISNHLYFYWYRQILGQKVEFLVSFYNNEISEKSEIFDDQFSVERPDGSNFTLKIRSTKLEDSAMYFCASRRGTDGYTFGSGTRLTVV.

V usage is TRBV27 and J usage is TRBJ2-7; 8 bases agree with TRBD1. V lost 6 bases, J lost 3 bases, and 4 bases stayed unmatched. CDR1 is MNHEY and CDR2 is SMNVEV in the germline V gene (reference sequence). The length of the CDR3 is 13 residues. CDR3 DNA: TGTGCCAGCAGCGGACAGGGTGGCTACGAGCAGTACTTC. Its translation: CASSGQGGYEQYF.

This chain links TRBV29-1 with TRBJ1-4; TRBD1 aligns across 7 bases. This CDR3 region has 14 residues. V trimming: 4 bases; J trimming: 7 bases; junction bases outside the gene matches: 9. CDR1 and CDR2 (germline): SQVTM, ANQGSEA. CDR3 nucleotide sequence: TGCAGCGTTGCGCAGGGGGGTGCTCGTGAAAAACTGTTTTTT. This gives the protein CSVAQGGAREKLFF.

This clone was seen a handful of times. The genes are TRBV28 and TRBJ1-1, with D hard to call. The V end was cut by 6 bases, the J end by 10 bases, with 12 bases between. Germline CDR1 is MDHEN and CDR2 is SYDVKM. This CDR3 comprises 11 residues. CDR3 in amino acids: CASSLALGAFF. The CDR3 nucleotides are TGTGCCAGCAGCCTAGCCCTGGGAGCTTTCTTT.

V and J are TRBV19 and TRBJ2-1; 9 bases map to TRBD2. The CDR3 runs 17 residues. Unmatched junction bases numbered 13, after V lost 3 bases and J lost 7 bases. Germline V gene lookup returns CDR1 LNHDA and CDR2 SQIVND (reference sequence). The CDR3 here is CASSILGGRARSNEQFF. The CDR3 bases are TGTGCCAGTAGTATTCTCGGCGGGAGGGCAAGAAGTAATGAGCAGTTCTTC.

J is TRBJ1-5 and V is TRBV9, with 7 bases fitting TRBD1. This CDR3 has 17 amino acids. Germline CDR1 is SGDLS and CDR2 is YYNGEE. V was clipped by 3 bases and J by 0 bases; unmatched bases: 9. CDR3 residues: CASSAEGTANSNQPQHF. The CDR3 DNA follows: TGTGCCAGCAGCGCAGAGGGGACAGCCAATAGCAATCAGCCCCAGCATTTT.

The J gene is TRBJ1-1, the V gene TRBV7-2; 9 nucleotides align to TRBD1. The CDR3 is made up of 15 amino acids. The ends lost 5 bases at V and 3 bases at J; junction bases unmatched: 7. The germline V gene encodes CDR1 SGHTA and CDR2 FQGNSA. CDR3 in DNA: TGTGCCAGCAGCGCGGGACAGGGAGATTACACTGAAGCTTTCTTT. Amino acid sequence: CASSAGQGDYTEAFF.

This sequence joins TRBV27 and TRBJ1-1; possible D gene TRBD1, 6 bases. The CDR3 consists of 13 residues. V was cut by 5 bases and J by 5 bases, with 12 bases left in between. Germline V CDR1 and CDR2: MNHEY, SMNVEV (reference sequence). CDR3 loop: CASSERGGTEAFF. The CDR3 DNA sequence: TGTGCCAGCAGTGAAAGGGGGGGAACTGAAGCTTTCTTT.

The J gene is TRBJ2-7, the V gene TRBV6-1; the match to TRBD1 covers 7 bases. V shed 4 bases and J 3 bases; nucleotides not matched to a gene: 12. In germline, CDR1 is MNHNS, CDR2 SASEGT. CDR3 length equals 16 residues. DNA for the CDR3: TGTGCCAGCAGTGTTGGTGCGACAGGGCTGTTCTACGAGCAGTACTTC. Its protein product is CASSVGATGLFYEQYF.

The chain couples TRBV19 to TRBJ2-7, with 8 bases lining up with TRBD2. CDR1 and CDR2 (germline): LNHDA, SQIVND (reference sequence). CDR3 length equals 16 residues. Trimming took 1 base from V and 0 from J; bases not matched to a gene: 5. Here the CDR3 DNA reads TGTGCCAGTAGTATAGGGCCGCTAGCGGGCTCCTACGAGCAGTACTTC. Residues: CASSIGPLAGSYEQYF.

This clone appeared a single time. The CDR3 DNA follows: TGTGCCAGTAGTAAAGAGGGACAGAGCTCTGGAAACACCATATATTTT. Protein product: CASSKEGQSSGNTIYF. The V gene is TRBV19, the J gene TRBJ1-3; 7 bases map to TRBD1. V shed 4 bases, J shed 0 bases, and the junction held 6 bases outside the gene matches. CDR1 is LNHDA and CDR2 is SQIVND in the germline V gene (reference sequence). The CDR3 runs to 16 residues.

This clone was seen a few times. The rearrangement joins TRBV2 to TRBJ2-7, with TRBD1 identical over 8 bases. The CDR3 is made up of 16 amino acids. From germline, CDR1 is SNHLY and CDR2 FYNNEI. With V trimmed by 5 bases and J by 3 bases, 12 bases remained unmatched. The CDR3 DNA follows: TGTGCCAGCAGTTCCCCGGACAGGGTTATAGTCTACGAGCAGTACTTC. It codes for CASSSPDRVIVYEQYF. The entire variable domain, with the rest obtained from reference TRBV2 and TRBJ2-7, is as follows: EPEVTQTPSHQVTQMGQEVILRCVPISNHLYFYWYRQILGQKVEFLVSFYNNEISEKSEIFDDQFSVERPDGSNFTLKIRSTKLEDSAMYFCASSSPDRVIVYEQYFGPGTRLTVT.

This clone has only a few counts. CDR3: CASSPTLRGAGNTIYF. In nucleotides, the CDR3 is TGTGCCAGCAGCCCAACGCTCAGGGGCGCAGGAAACACCATATATTTT. The chain links TRBV7-9 to TRBJ1-3, with D possibly being TRBD1 (6 bases). CDR3 length equals 16 residues. Germline V gene lookup returns CDR1 SEHNR and CDR2 FQNEAQ (reference sequence). Trimming left V 5 bases short and J 4 bases short, with 18 bases between.

The rearrangement uses TRBV4-3 and TRBJ2-7; D perhaps matches TRBD2 (5 bases). Germline CDR1 and CDR2: LGHNA and YSLEER. The CDR3 extends over 14 amino acids. V dropped 2 bases and J dropped 0 bases, with 8 bases sitting between them. The CDR3 DNA reads TGCGCCAGCAGCCAATCCAGCGGCTCCTACGAGCAGTACTTC. It encodes CASSQSSGSYEQYF.

The chain joins TRBV27 to TRBJ2-7, with 10 bases lining up with TRBD2. The CDR3 sequence is 14 residues long. Germline V lookup: CDR1 MNHEY, CDR2 SMNVEV (reference sequence). Trimming at V came to 4 bases and at J to 2 bases, leaving 2 bases not matched to a gene. CDR3 DNA sequence: TGTGCCAGCAGTTCAGCGGGAGGGCCCTACGAGCAGTACTTC. It translates to CASSSAGGPYEQYF.

The V gene is TRBV19, the J gene TRBJ1-5, with D unclear. The germline CDR1 and CDR2 sequences are LNHDA and SQIVND (reference sequence). V lost 5 bases and J lost 2, with 10 bases in between. The CDR3 loop spans 14 amino acids. The CDR3, as DNA: TGTGCCAGTAGTGGGGAGCGTGGCAATCAGCCCCAGCATTTT. This codes for CASSGERGNQPQHF.

The genes are TRBV4-2 and TRBJ2-5; D may be TRBD2 (5 bases). Germline V CDR1 and CDR2: LGHNA, YNFKEQ. The CDR3 length is 15 residues. Trimming took off 4 bases at V and 0 bases at J, with 12 bases between the two ends. The CDR3 loop reads CASSRSGTYQETQYF. For the CDR3, the DNA is TGTGCCAGCAGCCGGTCGGGAACGTACCAAGAGACCCAGTACTTC.

The V gene is TRBV6-6, the J gene TRBJ1-1, with D unclear. The V end lost 0 bases, the J end lost 1 base, and 6 bases lay between the germline ends. The CDR3 is 14 residues long. Germline V gives CDR1 MNHNY, CDR2 SVGAGI (reference sequence). The CDR3 loop reads CASSYSNRNTEAFF. The CDR3 DNA is TGTGCCAGCAGTTACTCAAACAGGAACACTGAAGCTTTCTTT.

The rearrangement joins TRBV7-9 to TRBJ2-1; 11 bases map to TRBD2. CDR3 length equals 15 residues. From germline, CDR1 is SEHNR and CDR2 FQNEAQ (reference sequence). The V segment lost 5 bases and the J segment 7 bases; nucleotides outside the gene matches: 7. In DNA, the CDR3 is TGTGCCAGCAGCCTCACTAGCGGGGGAGGTAATGAGCAGTTCTTC. Translating it yields CASSLTSGGGNEQFF.

The rearrangement uses TRBV4-3 and TRBJ2-3, with 8 bases aligning to TRBD2. The J segment lost 2 bases and the V segment lost 2 bases, leaving 12 bases of the junction unmatched. CDR1 and CDR2 from the germline V gene are LGHNA and YSLEER. The CDR3 spans 18 residues. DNA of the CDR3: TGCGCCAGCAGCCAAACCCCGGCTAGCGGGCTATTCACAGATACGCAGTATTTT. This encodes CASSQTPASGLFTDTQYF.

The V gene is TRBV7-6, the J gene TRBJ2-1; possibly TRBD2 for D (6 bases). Trimming left V 5 bases short and J 0 bases short, with 20 bases between. The CDR3 runs 18 residues. Germline CDR1 is SGHVS and CDR2 is FNYEAQ. The CDR3 DNA sequence: TGTGCCAGCAGCCTACTAGCAAAGCTTACTAGCTCCTACAATGAGCAGTTCTTC. Encoded protein: CASSLLAKLTSSYNEQFF.

This clone was recorded only once. The chain uses TRBV15 and TRBJ2-1; D is perhaps TRBD2 (7 bases). CDR3 length equals 15 residues. V shed 5 bases and J shed 7 bases, with 18 bases lying between them. The germline CDR1 and CDR2 sequences are LNHNV and YYDKDF (reference sequence). The CDR3, as DNA: TGTGCCACCAGCGGAGTCGGGGGGACACTGAATGAGCAGTTCTTC. Amino acid sequence: CATSGVGGTLNEQFF.

The chain is built from TRBV6-6 and TRBJ2-7, with TRBD2 identical over 7 bases. CDR1 is MNHNY and CDR2 is SVGAGI in the germline V gene (reference sequence). The CDR3 is 15 amino acids. V lost 4 bases to trimming and J lost 0 bases; unmatched junction nucleotides: 6. CDR3 sequence (DNA): TGTGCCAGCAGTTTTGGAGCGGGGAGCTCCTACGAGCAGTACTTC. This translates into CASSFGAGSSYEQYF.

This chain connects TRBV7-9 to TRBJ2-2, with 8 bases aligning to TRBD1. Germline-derived CDR1 and CDR2 are SEHNR and FQNEAQ (reference sequence). The CDR3 has 14 amino acids. The junction had 4 bases not matched to a gene; V was cut back by 3 bases and J by 7 bases. The chain's CDR3 is CASSLPGGYGELFF. The CDR3 nucleotides are TGTGCCAGCAGCTTGCCAGGGGGCTACGGGGAGCTGTTTTTT.

The table lists this clone with a count of one. The V gene is TRBV30, the J gene TRBJ2-2; possibly TRBD1 for D (5 bases). Germline loops: CDR1 GTSNPN, CDR2 SVGIG (reference sequence). V was cut by 2 bases and J by 5 bases, with 12 bases left in between. CDR3 length: 14 amino acids. Here the CDR3 reads CAWSRGSWTGELFF. CDR3 nucleotides: TGTGCCTGGAGTAGGGGTAGCTGGACCGGGGAGCTGTTTTTT.

The V call is TRBV6-5, the J call TRBJ2-7, with TRBD1 matching 7 bases. J was trimmed by 2 bases and V by 5 bases; bases with no gene match: 9. The CDR3 spans 15 residues. Germline V gives CDR1 MNHEY, CDR2 SVGAGI. In DNA form, the CDR3 reads TGTGCCAGCAGTGTAGGGACAGAAGCAGCCTACGAGCAGTACTTC. Translating it yields CASSVGTEAAYEQYF.

The chain links TRBV5-1 to TRBJ2-1; TRBD2 agrees at 12 bases. The germline V gene has CDR1 SGHRS and CDR2 YFSETQ. There are 15 residues in the CDR3. V shed 4 bases and J 1 base; nucleotides not matched to a gene: 0. The CDR3 reads CASSGLAGSYNEQFF. The CDR3 DNA reads TGCGCCAGCAGCGGACTAGCGGGGTCCTACAATGAGCAGTTCTTC.

J is TRBJ2-7 and V is TRBV27; tentative D call: TRBD1 (6 bases). V was pared by 5 bases and J by 1 base, with 9 bases between. This CDR3 has 13 residues. Germline assignment: CDR1 MNHEY and CDR2 SMNVEV (reference sequence). The CDR3 reads CASSRTASYEQYF. The CDR3 nucleotides are TGTGCCAGCAGTCGGACAGCGTCCTACGAGCAGTACTTC.